This entry describes one T cell receptor (beta chain). Germline V gene data show CDR1 as MNHEY and CDR2 as SMNVEV (reference sequence). The CDR3 runs 15 residues. V lost 1 base, J lost 2 bases, and 10 bases lay in between. The data belong to a study of PD-1 blockade in classical Hodgkin lymphoma. Libraries were prepared by immunoSEQ multiplex PCR; TCRdb keeps only in-frame clonotypes and omits some of them. The sample lists tens of thousands of clones; over 75% were seen once. The time point is: cycle 4 day 1 (C4D1), after less than 7 weeks of nivolumab. Patients all relapsed after autologous stem cell transplantation, and there was variation in brentuximab vedotin exposure.

Specimen: peripheral blood mononuclear cells (PBMCs), collected before the fourth cycle of nivolumab. This chain uses TRBV27 with TRBJ2-3; D unclear. The sequence came from a human donor with classical Hodgkin lymphoma. CDR3 protein: CASSLFGPHTDTQYF. The DNA for the CDR3 is TGTGCCAGCAGTTTATTCGGGCCTCACACAGATACGCAGTATTTT.